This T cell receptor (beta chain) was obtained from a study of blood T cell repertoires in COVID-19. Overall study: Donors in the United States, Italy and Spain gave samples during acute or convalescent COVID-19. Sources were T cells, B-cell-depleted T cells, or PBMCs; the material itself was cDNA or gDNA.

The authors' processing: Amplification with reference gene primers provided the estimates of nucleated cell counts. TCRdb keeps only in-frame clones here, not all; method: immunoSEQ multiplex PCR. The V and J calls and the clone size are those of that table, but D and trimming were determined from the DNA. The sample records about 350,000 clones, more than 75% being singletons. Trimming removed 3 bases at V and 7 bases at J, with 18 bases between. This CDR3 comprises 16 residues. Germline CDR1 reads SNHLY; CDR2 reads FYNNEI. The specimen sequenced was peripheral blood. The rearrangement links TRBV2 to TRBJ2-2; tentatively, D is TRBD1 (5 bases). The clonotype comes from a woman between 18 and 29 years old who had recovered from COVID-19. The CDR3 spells CASSDEQGDNGGELFF. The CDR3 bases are TGTGCCAGCAGTGATGAGCAGGGTGATAATGGCGGGGAGCTGTTTTTT.